This is a list of T cell receptor beta chains from one sample in a study of immune evolution from preneoplasia to lung adenocarcinoma. Generated by immunoSEQ multiplex PCR, the TCRdb table keeps only in-frame clones and is missing some. The sample yields around 6,100 clones, approximately 85% seen once. Sequencing input: FFPE invasive lung adenocarcinoma tissue. Source of these receptors: a person between 50 and 70 years old with lung adenocarcinoma. Both conserved end residues are part of each CDR3. A D gene is named only where the DNA matches it firmly. Not all rows give a size; the values are once, few, many and, for expanded clones, a class.

cdr3_aa: CASRLDYEQYF
cdr3_nt: TGTGCCAGCAGACTCGACTACGAGCAGTACTTC
j_call: TRBJ2-7
d_call: -
clone_size: -
v_call: TRBV6-5

cdr3_aa: CASSPMDSQIQETQYF
cdr3_nt: TGTGCCAGCAGCCCCATGGACAGCCAGATCCAAGAGACCCAGTACTTC
j_call: TRBJ2-5
d_call: -
clone_size: few
v_call: TRBV11-2

cdr3_aa: CASSWNEKLFF
cdr3_nt: TGTGCCAGCAGCTGGAATGAAAAACTGTTTTTT
j_call: TRBJ1-4
d_call: -
clone_size: -
v_call: TRBV5-5

cdr3_aa: CASSLVGTGIEQYF
cdr3_nt: TGTGCCAGCAGCTTAGTTGGGACAGGGATCGAGCAGTACTTC
j_call: TRBJ2-7
d_call: TRBD1
clone_size: -
v_call: TRBV11-2

cdr3_aa: CSARRGMAQYF
cdr3_nt: TGCAGTGCTAGGAGGGGAATGGCGCAGTATTTT
j_call: TRBJ2-3
d_call: -
clone_size: -
v_call: TRBV20-1

cdr3_aa: CATSRDGRYEQYF
cdr3_nt: TGTGCCACCAGCAGAGATGGAAGATACGAGCAGTACTTC
j_call: TRBJ2-7
d_call: -
clone_size: -
v_call: TRBV15

cdr3_aa: CASSFGYSDYGYTF
cdr3_nt: TGCGCCAGCAGCTTCGGGTATTCGGACTATGGCTACACCTTC
j_call: TRBJ1-2
d_call: -
clone_size: -
v_call: TRBV5-1

cdr3_aa: CASRELAVNEKLFF
cdr3_nt: TGTGCCAGCAGGGAACTCGCGGTAAATGAAAAACTGTTTTTT
j_call: TRBJ1-4
d_call: -
clone_size: -
v_call: TRBV7-9

cdr3_aa: CASGLSAYNEQFF
cdr3_nt: TGTGCCAGCGGGTTGTCAGCATACAATGAGCAGTTCTTC
j_call: TRBJ2-1
d_call: -
clone_size: once
v_call: TRBV28

cdr3_aa: CASSGGTGVNTEAFF
cdr3_nt: TGTGCCAGCAGCGGTGGGACAGGAGTGAACACTGAAGCTTTCTTT
j_call: TRBJ1-1
d_call: TRBD1
clone_size: once
v_call: TRBV5-8

cdr3_aa: CAWVGQGGTNEKLFF
cdr3_nt: TGTGCTTGGGTAGGACAGGGGGGAACTAATGAAAAACTGTTTTTT
j_call: TRBJ1-4
d_call: TRBD1
clone_size: -
v_call: TRBV30

cdr3_aa: CASSFGGGNTEAFF
cdr3_nt: TGTGCCAGCAGTTTCGGGGGAGGAAACACTGAAGCTTTCTTT
j_call: TRBJ1-1
d_call: -
clone_size: -
v_call: TRBV28

cdr3_aa: CASSPGGRGWTGELFF
cdr3_nt: TGTGCCAGCAGCCCCGGGGGGCGGGGTTGGACCGGGGAGCTGTTTTTT
j_call: TRBJ2-2
d_call: -
clone_size: -
v_call: TRBV7-2

cdr3_aa: CASTPHGTRAYEQYF
cdr3_nt: TGTGCCAGCACCCCTCACGGGACACGTGCCTACGAGCAGTACTTC
j_call: TRBJ2-7
d_call: -
clone_size: -
v_call: TRBV27

cdr3_aa: CASSPWTSGTPRRETQYF
cdr3_nt: TGTGCCAGCAGCCCTTGGACTAGCGGGACCCCCAGGCGGGAGACCCAGTACTTC
j_call: TRBJ2-5
d_call: TRBD2
clone_size: -
v_call: TRBV7-9

cdr3_aa: CASSQRLTGEAFF
cdr3_nt: TGTGCCAGCAGCCAACGTCTAACTGGCGAAGCTTTCTTT
j_call: TRBJ1-1
d_call: -
clone_size: -
v_call: TRBV14

cdr3_aa: CASSQEEGQGREQYF
cdr3_nt: TGCGCCAGCAGCCAAGAAGAAGGACAGGGACGCGAGCAGTACTTC
j_call: TRBJ2-7
d_call: TRBD1
clone_size: -
v_call: TRBV4-1

cdr3_aa: CASSSKEGREGGFNEQFF
cdr3_nt: TGTGCCAGCAGCTCAAAAGAGGGGAGGGAGGGCGGGTTCAATGAGCAGTTCTTC
j_call: TRBJ2-1
d_call: TRBD2
clone_size: once
v_call: TRBV7-3

cdr3_aa: CASSPQRGSYEQYF
cdr3_nt: TGTGCCAGCAGTCCGCAAAGGGGCTCCTACGAGCAGTACTTC
j_call: TRBJ2-7
d_call: -
clone_size: -
v_call: TRBV6-1

cdr3_aa: CASSLVPGTEAFF
cdr3_nt: TGTGCCAGCAGCTTAGTCCCGGGCACTGAAGCTTTCTTT
j_call: TRBJ1-1
d_call: -
clone_size: few
v_call: TRBV7-3

cdr3_aa: CATSNPGTSGRAVGADTQYF
cdr3_nt: TGTGCCACCAGCAACCCCGGGACTAGCGGGAGGGCCGTAGGTGCGGATACGCAGTATTTT
j_call: TRBJ2-3
d_call: TRBD2
clone_size: -
v_call: TRBV15

cdr3_aa: CASSYSEGGNTEAFF
cdr3_nt: TGTGCCAGCAGTTACTCGGAGGGTGGGAACACTGAAGCTTTCTTT
j_call: TRBJ1-1
d_call: -
clone_size: -
v_call: TRBV6-5

cdr3_aa: CASSVGHNYGYTF
cdr3_nt: TGTGCCAGCAGCGTCGGACACAACTATGGCTACACCTTC
j_call: TRBJ1-2
d_call: -
clone_size: -
v_call: TRBV9

cdr3_aa: CASSTGTSGSRSEQFF
cdr3_nt: TGTGCCAGCAGTACCGGGACTAGCGGGAGTAGGAGTGAGCAGTTCTTC
j_call: TRBJ2-1
d_call: TRBD2
clone_size: -
v_call: TRBV2

cdr3_aa: CASSFDIGMDYGYTF
cdr3_nt: TGTGCCAGCAGCTTTGATATCGGGATGGACTATGGCTACACCTTC
j_call: TRBJ1-2
d_call: -
clone_size: few
v_call: TRBV7-9

cdr3_aa: CASSPGLVAPGEQFF
cdr3_nt: TGTGCCAGCAGTCCTGGACTAGTGGCGCCCGGCGAGCAGTTCTTC
j_call: TRBJ2-1
d_call: TRBD2
clone_size: once
v_call: TRBV2

cdr3_aa: CATSRDSGTEAFF
cdr3_nt: TGTGCCACCAGCAGAGATTCCGGCACTGAAGCTTTCTTT
j_call: TRBJ1-1
d_call: -
clone_size: -
v_call: TRBV15

cdr3_aa: CASSERGYFSNQPQHF
cdr3_nt: TGTGCCAGCAGTGAAAGGGGCTACTTTAGCAATCAGCCCCAGCATTTT
j_call: TRBJ1-5
d_call: -
clone_size: -
v_call: TRBV6-1

cdr3_aa: CASSTGQGVYKQYF
cdr3_nt: TGCGCCAGCAGCACGGGACAGGGGGTTTACAAGCAGTACTTC
j_call: TRBJ2-7
d_call: TRBD1
clone_size: -
v_call: TRBV10-2

cdr3_aa: CASSSGGTRGEQYF
cdr3_nt: TGTGCCAGCAGCTCAGGAGGGACCCGGGGGGAGCAGTACTTC
j_call: TRBJ2-7
d_call: -
clone_size: once
v_call: TRBV28

cdr3_aa: CASSLLKNTEAFF
cdr3_nt: TGTGCCAGCAGCTTGCTCAAGAACACTGAAGCTTTCTTT
j_call: TRBJ1-1
d_call: -
clone_size: -
v_call: TRBV5-4

cdr3_aa: CASSLLAGVGEQYF
cdr3_nt: TGTGCCAGCAGCTTATTAGCGGGAGTAGGTGAGCAGTACTTC
j_call: TRBJ2-7
d_call: TRBD2
clone_size: -
v_call: TRBV7-3

cdr3_aa: CASSGGLFGTGNEKLFF
cdr3_nt: TGTGCCAGCAGCGGGGGTCTGTTCGGGACAGGAAATGAAAAACTGTTTTTT
j_call: TRBJ1-4
d_call: TRBD1
clone_size: -
v_call: TRBV5-6

cdr3_aa: CSVGGGAGYGYTF
cdr3_nt: TGCAGCGTTGGTGGGGGCGCGGGCTATGGCTACACCTTC
j_call: TRBJ1-2
d_call: -
clone_size: -
v_call: TRBV29-1

cdr3_aa: CASSPLGETQYF
cdr3_nt: TGTGCCAGCTCACCACTCGGAGAGACCCAGTACTTC
j_call: TRBJ2-5
d_call: -
clone_size: few
v_call: TRBV18

cdr3_aa: CSVVHNEQFF
cdr3_nt: TGCAGCGTTGTGCACAATGAGCAGTTCTTC
j_call: TRBJ2-1
d_call: -
clone_size: -
v_call: TRBV29-1

cdr3_aa: CSEMNTEAFF
cdr3_nt: TGCAGTGAGATGAACACTGAAGCTTTCTTT
j_call: TRBJ1-1
d_call: -
clone_size: once
v_call: TRBV20-1

cdr3_aa: CATGRNEQFF
cdr3_nt: TGTGCCACCGGGAGGAATGAGCAGTTCTTC
j_call: TRBJ2-1
d_call: TRBD2
clone_size: -
v_call: TRBV7-9

cdr3_aa: CASSLTASGIHIQYF
cdr3_nt: TGTGCCAGCAGTTTAACGGCTAGCGGGATTCACATTCAGTACTTC
j_call: TRBJ2-4
d_call: TRBD2
clone_size: few
v_call: TRBV28

cdr3_aa: CASTRGGWGEQFF
cdr3_nt: TGTGCCAGCACCCGGGGGGGGTGGGGTGAGCAGTTCTTC
j_call: TRBJ2-1
d_call: TRBD2
clone_size: -
v_call: TRBV2